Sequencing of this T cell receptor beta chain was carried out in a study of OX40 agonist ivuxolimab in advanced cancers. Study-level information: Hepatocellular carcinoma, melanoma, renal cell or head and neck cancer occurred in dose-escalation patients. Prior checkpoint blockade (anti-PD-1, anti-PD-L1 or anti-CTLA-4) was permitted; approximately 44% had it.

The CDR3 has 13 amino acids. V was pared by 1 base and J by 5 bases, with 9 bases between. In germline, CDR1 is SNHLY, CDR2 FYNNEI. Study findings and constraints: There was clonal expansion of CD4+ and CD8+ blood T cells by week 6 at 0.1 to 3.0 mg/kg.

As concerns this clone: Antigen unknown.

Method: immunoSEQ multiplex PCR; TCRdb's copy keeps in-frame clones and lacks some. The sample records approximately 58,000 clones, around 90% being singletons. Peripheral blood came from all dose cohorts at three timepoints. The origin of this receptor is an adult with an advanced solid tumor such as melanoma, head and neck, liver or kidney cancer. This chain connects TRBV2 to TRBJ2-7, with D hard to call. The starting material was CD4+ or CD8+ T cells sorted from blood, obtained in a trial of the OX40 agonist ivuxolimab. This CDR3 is CASSEEFLDEQYF. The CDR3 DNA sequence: TGTGCCAGCAGTGAAGAGTTCTTAGACGAGCAGTACTTC. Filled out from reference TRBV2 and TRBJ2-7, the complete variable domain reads EPEVTQTPSHQVTQMGQEVILRCVPISNHLYFYWYRQILGQKVEFLVSFYNNEISEKSEIFDDQFSVERPDGSNFTLKIRSTKLEDSAMYFCASSEEFLDEQYFGPGTRLTVT.